This T cell receptor (beta chain) was identified during a study of cytomegalovirus exposure and HLA in healthy donors. Whole-study findings and limits: The authors excluded some V segments, including TRBV6-2 and TRBV6-3, as indistinguishable.

PCR involved 60 Vbeta and 13 Jbeta primers. The repertoire was sequenced with immunoSEQ multiplex PCR; TCRdb's copy has only in-frame clones and lacks some. The sample holds 85,000 to 100,000 clones, 63% seen once. The donors comprised healthy bone marrow donors. Nominal health characterized the donors when sampled, though unrecorded immune exposures were likely. Looked up from germline, CDR1 is LNHNV and CDR2 is YYDKDF (reference sequence). The CDR3 runs to 15 residues. V lost 4 bases, J lost 5 bases, and 5 bases stayed unmatched. About this clone: Antigen unknown.

Sequenced sample: PBMCs. The TCR was taken from a woman in her twenties or thirties in good health and CMV-seronegative. V and J are TRBV15 and TRBJ1-2, with 12 positions matching TRBD1. CDR3 amino acids: CATSTGTGGWYGYTF. DNA for the CDR3: TGTGCCACCAGCACAGGGACAGGGGGCTGGTATGGCTACACCTTC.